The 19 T cell receptor beta chains below come from one sample, sequenced in a study of beta chain features in type 1 diabetes. Study-wide results and limits: Shorter TCRB CDR3s, moderately but significantly so, were found in Type 1 diabetes patients in all four CD4+ subsets.

Their antigens are not known. Every isolated RNA sample was fully reverse transcribed, so sequencing captured expressed TCRB transcripts. This table comes from immunoSEQ multiplex PCR, and its TCRdb copy is limited to in-frame clones, with some not included. Counted here are 140,000 or so clones, 13% occurring once; the ten biggest clones make up roughly 1.4%. Source material: central memory CD4+ T cells from blood. Receptor source: a man aged 18 to 29 with type 1 diabetes.

V usage is TRBV5-1 and J usage is TRBJ1-1, with D unclear. Germline values: CDR1 SGHRS, CDR2 YFSETQ. This CDR3 region has 13 residues. The ends were cut back, 5 bases at V and 1 base at J, with 9 bases in the middle. The CDR3: CASSTLTNTEAFF. CDR3 coding DNA: TGCGCCAGCAGTACCCTGACGAACACTGAAGCTTTCTTT.

This clone was detected a few times. This chain links TRBV18 with TRBJ2-1, with D maybe TRBD2 (6 bases). CDR1 KGHSH and CDR2 LQKENI come from the germline V gene. There are 17 residues in the CDR3. Trimming took 0 bases from V and 3 from J, leaving 15 bases between them. CDR3 bases: TGTGCCAGCTCACCACCGTGGGACTCCACAGTCTACAATGAGCAGTTCTTC. Amino acid sequence: CASSPPWDSTVYNEQFF.

Concerning this clone itself: In the same sample, other DNA sequences code for this CDR3. The chain has TRBV11-2 and TRBJ2-5; tentative D call: TRBD2 (7 bases). Trimming pared 6 bases from V and 5 bases from J, leaving 10 bases between. Per germline, CDR1 SGHAT and CDR2 FQNNGV. The CDR3 has 12 residues. The CDR3 reads CASSRGAETQYF. The CDR3, as DNA: TGTGCCAGCAGTCGGGGGGCTGAGACCCAGTACTTC.

V is TRBV20-1 and J is TRBJ1-2, with unresolved D. The CDR3 spans 10 residues. The germline gives CDR1 DFQATT, CDR2 SNEGSKA (reference sequence). V dropped 6 bases and J dropped 5 bases, with 7 bases sitting between them. CDR3 amino acids: CSASEYGYTF. CDR3 coding DNA: TGCAGTGCATCAGAATATGGCTACACCTTC.

The chain combines TRBV30 with TRBJ2-2; no clear D gene. Germline CDR1 is GTSNPN and CDR2 is SVGIG (reference sequence). Trimming pared 4 bases from V and 0 bases from J, leaving 9 bases between. This CDR3 region has 14 residues. CDR3 sequence: CAWNHDANTGELFF. Written as DNA, the CDR3 is TGTGCCTGGAACCACGACGCGAACACCGGGGAGCTGTTTTTT. Full variable domain (rest looked up from reference TRBV30 and TRBJ2-2): SQTIHQWPATLVQPVGSPLSLECTVEGTSNPNLYWYRQAAGRGLQLLFYSVGIGQISSEVPQNLSASRPQDRQFILSSKKLLLSDSGFYLCAWNHDANTGELFFGEGSRLTVL.

This clone has only a few counts. The chain combines TRBV30 with TRBJ1-2; D remains unclear. CDR1 and CDR2 from the germline V gene are GTSNPN and SVGIG (reference sequence). CDR3 length: 11 residues. Trimming pared 5 bases from V and 5 bases from J, leaving 9 bases between. The CDR3 loop reads CAWALTYGYTF. The CDR3, as DNA: TGTGCCTGGGCGCTCACGTATGGCTACACCTTC.

This clone was recorded a few times. This chain connects TRBV28 to TRBJ1-1; possible D gene TRBD1, 6 bases. This CDR3 is built from 14 residues. The ends were cut back, 6 bases at V and 1 base at J, with 12 bases in the middle. Germline-derived CDR1 and CDR2 are MDHEN and SYDVKM. CDR3 region: CASSTGTQNTEAFF. The CDR3 nucleotides read TGTGCCAGCAGCACCGGGACACAGAACACTGAAGCTTTCTTT.

This clone has just a few counts. This rearrangement joins TRBV5-1 to TRBJ1-5; no firm D call. The CDR3 covers 15 residues. Trimming pared 0 bases from V and 4 bases from J, leaving 11 bases between. Germline-derived CDR1 and CDR2 are SGHRS and YFSETQ. The CDR3 nucleotides are TGCGCCAGCAGCTTGGGGACCTTGGGTAATCAGCCCCAGCATTTT. Translated, it gives CASSLGTLGNQPQHF.

The rearrangement joins TRBV19 to TRBJ2-1; 13 nucleotides align to TRBD2. This CDR3 is built from 16 residues. The germline CDR1 and CDR2 sequences are LNHDA and SQIVND (reference sequence). Trimming at V came to 7 bases and at J to 7 bases, leaving 10 bases not matched to a gene. The CDR3 is CASTQTTTSGGNEQFF. The CDR3 bases are TGTGCCAGTACCCAGACTACGACTAGCGGGGGGAATGAGCAGTTCTTC. Full variable domain (missing parts from reference TRBV19 and TRBJ2-1): DGGITQSPKYLFRKEGQNVTLSCEQNLNHDAMYWYRQDPGQGLRLIYYSQIVNDFQKGDIAEGYSVSREKKESFPLTVTSAQKNPTAFYLCASTQTTTSGGNEQFFGPGTRLTVL.

A few counts support this clone. The V gene is TRBV7-2, the J gene TRBJ2-5, with D perhaps matching TRBD1 (5 bases). The CDR3 length is 15 residues. V was clipped by 0 bases and J by 1 base, with 9 bases between them. Germline loops: CDR1 SGHTA, CDR2 FQGNSA. CDR3 nucleotide sequence: TGTGCCAGCAGCTTAGCGGGGCCTACCCAAGAGACCCAGTACTTC. It codes for CASSLAGPTQETQYF.

The chain couples TRBV5-6 to TRBJ1-2; D ambiguous. The CDR3 loop spans 13 amino acids. Germline V CDR1 and CDR2: SGHDT, YYEEEE. The V end was cut by 4 bases, the J end by 2 bases, with 9 bases between. The CDR3 DNA is TGTGCCAGCAGCCTGAGGAGAAACTATGGCTACACCTTC. It is translated as CASSLRRNYGYTF.

The chain carries TRBV6-4 and TRBJ1-1, with TRBD1 matching 7 bases. Germline loops: CDR1 MRHNA, CDR2 SNTAGT. After removal of 6 bases from V and 0 bases from J, the junction contained 7 bases not matched to a gene. This CDR3 contains 15 residues. The CDR3 DNA sequence: TGTGCCAGCAGAGCCTCTGACAGGGTGAACACTGAAGCTTTCTTT. Amino acid sequence: CASRASDRVNTEAFF.

This clone turned up a few times. The chain joins TRBV15 to TRBJ2-5, with 7 bases fitting TRBD1. The CDR3 sequence is 14 residues long. The V gene end was trimmed by 1 base and the J gene end by 2 bases; junction bases not matched to a gene: 1. Germline CDR1 LNHNV, CDR2 YYDKDF (reference sequence). CDR3 in DNA: TGTGCCACCAGCAGAGCGGGACAGCAAGAGACCCAGTACTTC. Translation gives CATSRAGQQETQYF. Based on the CDR3 plus reference TRBV15 and TRBJ2-5, the full variable domain is DAMVIQNPRYQVTQFGKPVTLSCSQTLNHNVMYWYQQKSSQAPKLLFHYYDKDFNNEADTPDNFQSRRPNTSFCFLDIRSPGLGDTAMYLCATSRAGQQETQYFGPGTRLLVL.

A word on this clone: A much larger clonotype is one base distant, so this may be a read error. The chain joins TRBV7-9 to TRBJ1-6; D unresolved. V lost 1 base to trimming and J lost 10 bases, with 14 bases between them. The germline V gene has CDR1 SEHNR and CDR2 FQNEAQ (reference sequence). There are 15 residues in the CDR3. The DNA of the CDR3 is TGTGCCAGCAGCTTAGAAGACTGGGGTAAGTCACCCCTCCACTTT. Translating it yields CASSLEDWGKSPLHF.

In its sample, this clone was seen many times. The CDR3 loop is CASTQKESVNVLTF. The CDR3 nucleotides are TGTGCCAGCACCCAAAAGGAGTCAGTCAACGTCCTGACTTTC. The rearrangement joins TRBV28 to TRBJ2-6; no clear D. Germline CDR1 and CDR2: MDHEN and SYDVKM. The CDR3 contains 14 residues. Deletions cut 7 bases from V and 9 bases from J, with 16 bases between.

This clone was observed a few times. The chain links TRBV11-2 to TRBJ2-1, with D maybe TRBD1 (5 bases). Germline CDR1 is SGHAT and CDR2 is FQNNGV. Trimming removed 3 bases from V and 7 bases from J, with 10 bases in between. CDR3 length: 13 residues. CDR3 nucleotide sequence: TGTGCCAGCAGCTTCACAGGAGAGAATGAGCAGTTCTTC. Protein: CASSFTGENEQFF.

The V and J genes are TRBV7-9 and TRBJ2-7, with D perhaps TRBD1 or TRBD2 (6 bases each). V was cut by 4 bases and J by 2 bases, with 12 bases left in between. The CDR3 sequence is 14 residues long. CDR1 SEHNR and CDR2 FQNEAQ come from the germline V gene (reference sequence). The CDR3 is CASSSEGGPYEQYF. As DNA, the CDR3 is TGTGCCAGCAGCTCCGAGGGGGGTCCCTACGAGCAGTACTTC.

This clone showed up just a few times. The V gene is TRBV6-4, the J gene TRBJ2-3; 7 positions agree with TRBD2. V trimming: 10 bases; J trimming: 3 bases; junction bases outside the gene matches: 13. This CDR3 is built from 15 residues. Germline-derived CDR1 and CDR2 are MRHNA and SNTAGT. The DNA for the CDR3 is TGTGCCACTACTAGGACTAGTTTGGGTACAGATACGCAGTATTTT. Protein sequence: CATTRTSLGTDTQYF.

The V gene is TRBV11-2, the J gene TRBJ2-5; 8 bases are a match to TRBD1. This CDR3 region has 14 residues. With V trimmed by 5 bases and J by 2 bases, 4 bases remained unmatched. Germline CDR1 SGHAT, CDR2 FQNNGV. In DNA form, the CDR3 reads TGTGCCAGCAGCCCGGGACAGGTACAAGAGACCCAGTACTTC. Protein sequence: CASSPGQVQETQYF.